These 8 T cell receptor beta chains came from one sample sequenced in a study of T-cell reconstitution after alpha-beta-depleted transplantation in children. Preparation of the TCRbeta library involved a method that used unique molecular identifiers. TCRdb re-called the PCR reads through MiXCR, storing one row per CDR3 protein. Of around 600,000 distinct CDR3 sequences in the sample, roughly 17% were seen once. The sequenced sample was PBMCs from the stem cell graft donor, obtained from the stem cell graft. The receptors come from a human donor who donated a stem cell graft to a child with acute myeloid leukemia.

In its sample, this clonotype was seen many times. The genes are TRBV29-1 and TRBJ1-2, with TRBD1 as a possible D gene (5 bases). V was pared by 0 bases and J by 4 bases, with 9 bases between. Germline V gene lookup returns CDR1 SQVTM and CDR2 ANQGSEA. CDR3 length equals 13 residues. The CDR3 sequence: CSVEEAGSYGYTF. The CDR3 coding sequence is TGCAGCGTTGAAGAGGCAGGGAGCTATGGCTACACCTTC. Supplemented by reference TRBV29-1 and TRBJ1-2, the full variable domain reads SAVISQKPSRDICQRGTSLTIQCQVDSQVTMMFWYRQQPGQSLTLIATANQGSEATYESGFVIDKFPISRPNLTFSTLTVSNMSPEDSSIYLCSVEEAGSYGYTFGSGTRLTVV.

This clonotype was seen only a few times. V gene TRBV5-6 combines with J gene TRBJ2-5; D tentatively fits TRBD1 or TRBD2 (6 bases each). Germline CDR1 is SGHDT and CDR2 is YYEEEE. Trimming shortened V by 5 bases and J by 9 bases, and 17 bases separated the two germline ends. CDR3 length: 13 amino acids. CDR3 protein: CASSPNGGPSQYF. The CDR3 DNA follows: TGTGCCAGCAGTCCTAATGGGGGGCCGTCCCAGTACTTC.

There are many counts of this clonotype. This chain links TRBV20-1 with TRBJ2-1; 7 bases fit TRBD2. Germline V gene data show CDR1 as DFQATT and CDR2 as SNEGSKA (reference sequence). The V gene end was trimmed by 5 bases and the J gene end by 2 bases; junction bases not matched to a gene: 3. The CDR3 is 13 residues long. Written as DNA, the CDR3 is TGCAGTGCTTGGAGCGGGGCCTACAATGAGCAGTTCTTC. It encodes CSAWSGAYNEQFF.

On this clonotype itself: This clone may be a read error of a much larger clone one base away. This chain uses TRBV20-1 with TRBJ1-5; unclear D gene. The CDR3 is 15 amino acids. The V gene's germline CDR1 is DFQATT and CDR2 SNEGSKA (reference sequence). V was shortened by 3 bases and J by 0 bases, with 12 bases between the two germline ends. CDR3: CSASGPKNSNQPQHF. CDR3 sequence (DNA): TGCAGTGCTAGTGGCCCGAAAAATAGCAATCAGCCCCAGCATTTT.

The table lists this clonotype with many counts. The DNA for the CDR3 is TGCAGTGCTGACCGGGACACTTATCCCTACGAGCAGTACTTC. Translation gives CSADRDTYPYEQYF. The chain is built from TRBV20-1 and TRBJ2-7, with a weak D call TRBD1 (6 bases). Looked up from germline, CDR1 is DFQATT and CDR2 is SNEGSKA (reference sequence). This CDR3 contains 14 residues. Trimming left V 5 bases short and J 2 bases short, with 16 bases between.

This clonotype has at least ten counts. The chain is built from TRBV20-1 and TRBJ2-7, with 10 bases lining up with TRBD1. This CDR3 contains 15 residues. V lost 2 bases to trimming and J lost 6 bases; unmatched junction nucleotides: 10. Germline CDR1 reads DFQATT; CDR2 reads SNEGSKA (reference sequence). The CDR3: CSARSVTGGASEQYF. Here the CDR3 DNA reads TGCAGTGCTAGATCGGTGACAGGGGGCGCGTCCGAGCAGTACTTC.

The chain couples TRBV10-1 to TRBJ2-2, with TRBD1 matching 11 bases. The germline CDR1 and CDR2 sequences are WNHNN and SYGVQD (reference sequence). V shed 10 bases and J 5 bases; nucleotides not matched to a gene: 3. This CDR3 has 13 residues. This chain's CDR3 is CATGTGGTGELFF. The CDR3 coding sequence is TGCGCCACCGGGACAGGGGGTACCGGGGAGCTGTTTTTT.

In its sample, this clonotype was seen many times. The chain combines TRBV20-1 with TRBJ2-7; D may be TRBD1 (6 bases). Germline lookup yields CDR1 DFQATT and CDR2 SNEGSKA (reference sequence). The CDR3 spans 12 residues. The V and J ends lost 1 base and 6 bases respectively, with 10 bases between them. Written as DNA, the CDR3 is TGCAGTGCTAGAGCCCAGGGGCCCGAGCAGTACTTC. This translates into CSARAQGPEQYF.